These 18 T cell receptor beta chains were all obtained from the same sample, sequenced in a study of cytomegalovirus exposure and HLA in healthy donors. Primers: 60 Vbeta forward and 13 Jbeta reverse. TCRdb keeps only in-frame clones here, not all; method: immunoSEQ multiplex PCR. Among about 59,000 clones, over 70% were seen once, and the ten largest hold under 4%. The material sequenced was PBMCs. The source is a woman aged 40 to 55 in good health and CMV-seronegative.

The chain is built from TRBV7-3 and TRBJ2-7, with D perhaps matching TRBD2 (5 bases). Germline CDR1 SGHTA, CDR2 FQGTGA. With 5 bases removed from V and 0 bases from J, the gap between germline ends came to 11 bases. This CDR3 has 14 residues. CDR3 nucleotides: TGTGCCAGCAGCCCCAACAGCGGCTCCTACGAGCAGTACTTC. Residues: CASSPNSGSYEQYF.

The rearrangement uses TRBV9 and TRBJ2-2; possibly TRBD1 for D (5 bases). The germline V and J ends were trimmed by 4 bases and 7 bases, with 14 bases remaining between them. Germline V lookup: CDR1 SGDLS, CDR2 YYNGEE. The CDR3 totals 14 residues. The CDR3 protein is CASSTNSGYGELFF. The CDR3 coding sequence is TGTGCCAGCAGCACAAATTCAGGGTACGGGGAGCTGTTTTTT.

The CDR3 coding sequence is TGTGCCAGCAGGATTGGGCAGGGTGGTCAGCCCCAGCATTTT. It translates to CASRIGQGGQPQHF. The chain recombines TRBV27 with TRBJ1-5; weak D call: TRBD1 (5 bases). Trimming removed 6 bases at V and 6 bases at J, with 15 bases between. Germline values: CDR1 MNHEY, CDR2 SMNVEV (reference sequence). The CDR3 runs 14 residues.

This clone was seen just once. This chain uses TRBV28 with TRBJ2-7; 7 bases are a match to TRBD1. This CDR3 region has 15 residues. V lost 6 bases, J lost 1 base, and 9 bases stayed unmatched. CDR1 MDHEN and CDR2 SYDVKM come from the germline V gene. CDR3 coding DNA: TGTGCCAGCAGAGAATGGACAGGTAGATCCTACGAGCAGTACTTC. Amino acid sequence: CASREWTGRSYEQYF.

The V and J genes are TRBV9 and TRBJ2-5; perhaps TRBD1 as D (6 bases). Trimming stripped 4 bases from V and 1 base from J, with 17 bases between. The germline CDR1 and CDR2 sequences are SGDLS and YYNGEE. This CDR3 has 16 amino acids. CDR3 residues: CASSLEGKGVQETQYF. In nucleotides, the CDR3 is TGTGCCAGCAGCTTAGAGGGAAAGGGGGTCCAAGAGACCCAGTACTTC.

This chain connects TRBV5-1 to TRBJ2-7; 8 nucleotides agree with TRBD2. Unmatched junction bases numbered 10, after V lost 4 bases and J lost 1 base. This CDR3 is built from 16 residues. Looked up from germline, CDR1 is SGHRS and CDR2 is YFSETQ. The CDR3 sequence is CASSEHPGTRSYEQYF. CDR3 nucleotides: TGCGCCAGCAGCGAACATCCCGGGACTAGATCCTACGAGCAGTACTTC.

A few counts support this clone. The rearrangement links TRBV9 to TRBJ2-7; 15 nucleotides agree with TRBD2. This CDR3 comprises 16 residues. The germline CDR1 and CDR2 sequences are SGDLS and YYNGEE. V shed 3 bases and J 4 bases; nucleotides not matched to a gene: 5. CDR3 amino acids: CASSEGTSGRLYEQYF. The CDR3 DNA reads as TGTGCCAGCAGCGAAGGGACTAGCGGGAGGTTATACGAGCAGTACTTC.

This chain links TRBV9 with TRBJ2-7, with TRBD2 matching over 8 bases. The V and J ends lost 0 bases and 7 bases, in that order; junction bases with no gene match: 6. Per the germline V gene, CDR1 is SGDLS and CDR2 is YYNGEE. The CDR3 covers 14 residues. The CDR3, as DNA: TGTGCCAGCAGCGTAGACGGCGGGAGGACGGAGCAGTACTTC. Its protein is CASSVDGGRTEQYF.

The chain is built from TRBV6-1 and TRBJ2-1; 14 bases match TRBD2. Germline V gene lookup returns CDR1 MNHNS and CDR2 SASEGT. The CDR3 is 15 amino acids. The V segment lost 6 bases and the J segment 10 bases; nucleotides outside the gene matches: 8. The DNA for the CDR3 is TGTGCCAGCAGGGGACTAGCGGGAGTCATCGGGGAGCAGTTCTTC. Translated, it gives CASRGLAGVIGEQFF.

The chain combines TRBV5-1 with TRBJ2-1, with TRBD2 matching over 14 bases. Germline-derived CDR1 and CDR2 are SGHRS and YFSETQ. The CDR3 covers 17 residues. Trimming took 4 bases from V and 4 from J; bases not matched to a gene: 7. The CDR3 sequence is CASSTGTSGSFYNEQFF. CDR3 bases: TGCGCCAGCAGCACCGGGACTAGCGGGAGCTTTTACAATGAGCAGTTCTTC.

The chain is built from TRBV9 and TRBJ2-1; 9 bases are shared with TRBD2. Germline CDR1 reads SGDLS; CDR2 reads YYNGEE. The junction had 8 bases not matched to a gene; V was cut back by 6 bases and J by 10 bases. The CDR3 runs to 13 residues. CDR3 nucleotides: TGTGCCAGCACGCTAGCGGGACGAGGCGAGCAGTTCTTC. As protein: CASTLAGRGEQFF.

The gene calls are TRBV10-3 and TRBJ2-1; TRBD2 aligns across 7 bases. V shed 9 bases and J 6 bases; nucleotides not matched to a gene: 8. CDR3 size: 13 residues. Germline V CDR1 and CDR2: ENHRY, SYGVKD. CDR3 residues: CAIRLAETNEQFF. As DNA, the CDR3 is TGTGCCATTCGACTAGCCGAAACCAATGAGCAGTTCTTC.

Only one count was recorded for this clone. The chain uses TRBV18 and TRBJ2-1; maybe TRBD2 (6 bases). Germline lookup yields CDR1 KGHSH and CDR2 LQKENI. The CDR3 is 17 residues long. V lost 3 bases, J lost 0 bases, and 15 bases lay in between. CDR3: CASSPRRLGSSYNEQFF. The CDR3 nucleotides read TGTGCCAGCTCACCCCGGAGGCTCGGGAGCTCCTACAATGAGCAGTTCTTC.

V gene TRBV7-2 combines with J gene TRBJ2-3; 8 positions match TRBD2. V lost 5 bases to trimming and J lost 5 bases; unmatched junction nucleotides: 15. CDR1 SGHTA and CDR2 FQGNSA come from the germline V gene. This CDR3 contains 17 residues. The CDR3: CASSQPASGPWEDTQYF. The CDR3, as DNA: TGTGCCAGCAGCCAACCGGCTAGCGGGCCCTGGGAAGATACGCAGTATTTT.

This clone was seen just once. The chain couples TRBV6-1 to TRBJ2-3; possible D gene TRBD1, 6 bases. This CDR3 region has 14 residues. The germline gives CDR1 MNHNS, CDR2 SASEGT. The V and J ends lost 4 bases and 7 bases respectively, with 15 bases between them. The chain's CDR3 is CASSVDSFSNTQYF. CDR3 nucleotide sequence: TGTGCCAGCAGTGTGGACAGTTTTTCAAATACGCAGTATTTT.

V gene TRBV7-2 combines with J gene TRBJ2-1; the D is unclear. In germline, CDR1 is SGHTA, CDR2 FQGNSA. The CDR3 is 15 residues long. Trimming took off 5 bases at V and 0 bases at J, with 11 bases between the two ends. The CDR3: CASSEHALSYNEQFF. The CDR3 DNA reads TGTGCCAGCAGCGAACACGCTCTCTCCTACAATGAGCAGTTCTTC.

This chain uses TRBV7-8 with TRBJ2-7; 11 bases are a match to TRBD2. Trimming removed 1 base from V and 1 base from J; junction bases left unmatched: 3. Germline CDR1 SGHVS, CDR2 FQNEAQ. CDR3 length: 16 residues. The CDR3 loop reads CASSLVAGGPSYEQYF. The CDR3 DNA reads TGTGCCAGCAGCTTAGTAGCGGGAGGGCCGTCCTACGAGCAGTACTTC.

The V call is TRBV5-1, the J call TRBJ2-5, with 11 bases fitting TRBD2. The CDR3 has 15 residues. CDR1 is SGHRS, CDR2 YFSETQ, per germline. V dropped 4 bases and J dropped 5; count of bases not matched to a gene: 7. CDR3 coding DNA: TGCGCCAGCAGCCGCACTAGCGGGGGTTCGGAGACCCAGTACTTC. Translating it yields CASSRTSGGSETQYF.